Given below is one T cell receptor beta chain in context. What it recognizes is unknown. The source of the sample is a study of T cell responses to AZD1222 COVID-19 vaccine. Overall study results and limits: Spike was spanned by vaccine-associated CD4 TCRs, with dominance at 160-218 and 743-854.

The assay was immunoSEQ multiplex PCR, and TCRdb's table has in-frame clones only and misses some. The table includes 100,000 to 150,000 clones, 85% detected once. Trimming removed 8 bases from V and 6 bases from J, with 17 bases in between. This CDR3 is 14 amino acids long. In germline, CDR1 is MNHEY, CDR2 SVGAGI. Sample: peripheral blood, taken 28 days after the second AZD1222 dose. The TCR sequence derives from an adult who received the AZD1222 COVID-19 vaccine. This sequence joins TRBV6-5 and TRBJ1-5; D possibly corresponds to TRBD1 (5 bases). The CDR3 sequence is CASAGGGWTQPQHF. CDR3 sequence (DNA): TGTGCCAGCGCGGGGGGGGGATGGACTCAGCCCCAGCATTTT.